Listed here are 4 T cell receptor beta chains from one sample, sequenced in a study of T cells in localized non-small cell lung cancer (dated by TCRdb to the early 2020s). The library was made by the immunoSEQ multiplex PCR assay. TCRdb limited this immuneACCESS table to in-frame rearrangements with V and J called. A share of clones is missing; checked studies link under half to unresolved V genes, and the rest is unexplained. Recorded for this sample are 45,000 to 60,000 clones; around four fifths of them occurred a single time. 20% of the sample comes from the top ten. This material consisted of peripheral blood, taken before any cancer treatment. The receptors come from a female donor of 60 years or more with stage II squamous cell lung carcinoma.

The J gene is TRBJ2-2, the V gene TRBV5-1; the match to TRBD1 covers 8 bases. V lost 4 bases and J lost 1; bases outside the gene matches: 12. The CDR3 spans 18 residues. CDR1 and CDR2 (germline): SGHRS, YFSETQ. CDR3 sequence: CASSDHPRGRGNTGELFF. Written as DNA, the CDR3 is TGCGCCAGCAGCGATCACCCCAGGGGGCGCGGGAACACCGGGGAGCTGTTTTTT.

This chain links TRBV5-1 with TRBJ2-3, with no clear D. The CDR3 covers 14 residues. V was clipped by 5 bases and J by 4 bases, with 14 bases between them. CDR1 is SGHRS and CDR2 is YFSETQ in the germline V gene. As DNA, the CDR3 is TGCGCCAGCAGTGTGACAATCGGAGCAGATACGCAGTATTTT. Amino acid sequence: CASSVTIGADTQYF.

The chain links TRBV9 to TRBJ1-3, with D perhaps matching TRBD1 (5 bases). Trimming took off 2 bases at V and 0 bases at J, with 15 bases between the two ends. Germline assignment: CDR1 SGDLS and CDR2 YYNGEE. The CDR3 contains 17 residues. The CDR3 spells CASSVGVQVTSGNTIYF. The CDR3 DNA is TGTGCCAGCAGCGTGGGAGTACAGGTGACCTCTGGAAACACCATATATTTT. The complete variable domain, with remaining parts taken from reference TRBV9 and TRBJ1-3, reads DSGVTQTPKHLITATGQRVTLRCSPRSGDLSVYWYQQSLDQGLQFLIQYYNGEERAKGNILERFSAQQFPDLHSELNLSSLELGDSALYFCASSVGVQVTSGNTIYFGEGSWLTVV.

The gene calls are TRBV29-1 and TRBJ2-3; no clear D gene. This CDR3 is built from 14 residues. Trimming took 4 bases from V and 0 from J, leaving 11 bases between them. Germline CDR1 and CDR2: SQVTM and ANQGSEA. CDR3 bases: TGCAGCGTTGGTTTAGGATATAGCACAGATACGCAGTATTTT. Protein: CSVGLGYSTDTQYF.